This record covers a single TCR beta chain. The antigen is unknown. This sample was included in a study of T cell responses to AZD1222 COVID-19 vaccine. Study-wide results and caveats: Baseline testing showed seropositivity in only a handful of AZD1222 recipients. Sampling that yielded the repertoires occurred only after the peak T cell response.

The data were produced by immunoSEQ multiplex PCR, yet TCRdb's version contains in-frame clones alone and is incomplete. The sample holds 45,000 or so clones; roughly 90% are singletons and the top ten take about 1.1%. V lost 0 bases and J lost 5, with 13 bases in between. The CDR3 covers 15 residues. The germline gives CDR1 MGHRA, CDR2 YSYEKL. The TCR comes from an adult who received the AZD1222 COVID-19 vaccine. The sequencing used peripheral blood, collected 28 days after the second AZD1222 dose. This sequence joins TRBV4-1 and TRBJ1-1; D possibly corresponds to TRBD1 (6 bases). The CDR3 here is CASSQDGGARTEAFF. In nucleotides, the CDR3 is TGCGCCAGCAGCCAAGATGGGGGGGCGCGAACTGAAGCTTTCTTT.